This T cell receptor (beta chain) originates from a study of T cells after somatic rescue of genetic block. This clone was observed once. In germline, CDR1 is SGHRS, CDR2 YFSETQ. The CDR3 extends over 16 amino acids. V lost 1 base to trimming and J lost 7 bases, with 18 bases between them. Here immunoSEQ multiplex PCR was the method, and the copy in TCRdb shows in-frame clones only, minus some. The sample contains under 7,500 clones, about 86% of which appear only once. Specimen: peripheral blood mononuclear cells (PBMCs). The TCR was taken from a boy between 5 and 17 years old. The chain combines TRBV5-1 with TRBJ2-4, with D perhaps matching TRBD1 (6 bases). CDR3 region: CASSLSGVGQGNIQYF. The CDR3 DNA reads TGCGCCAGCAGCTTGTCTGGTGTGGGGCAGGGGAACATTCAGTACTTC. The full variable domain, its missing parts supplied by reference TRBV5-1 and TRBJ2-4, is KAGVTQTPRYLIKTRGQQVTLSCSPISGHRSVSWYQQTPGQGLQFLFEYFSETQRNKGNFPGRFSGRQFSNSRSEMNVSTLELGDSALYLCASSLSGVGQGNIQYFGAGTRLSVL.